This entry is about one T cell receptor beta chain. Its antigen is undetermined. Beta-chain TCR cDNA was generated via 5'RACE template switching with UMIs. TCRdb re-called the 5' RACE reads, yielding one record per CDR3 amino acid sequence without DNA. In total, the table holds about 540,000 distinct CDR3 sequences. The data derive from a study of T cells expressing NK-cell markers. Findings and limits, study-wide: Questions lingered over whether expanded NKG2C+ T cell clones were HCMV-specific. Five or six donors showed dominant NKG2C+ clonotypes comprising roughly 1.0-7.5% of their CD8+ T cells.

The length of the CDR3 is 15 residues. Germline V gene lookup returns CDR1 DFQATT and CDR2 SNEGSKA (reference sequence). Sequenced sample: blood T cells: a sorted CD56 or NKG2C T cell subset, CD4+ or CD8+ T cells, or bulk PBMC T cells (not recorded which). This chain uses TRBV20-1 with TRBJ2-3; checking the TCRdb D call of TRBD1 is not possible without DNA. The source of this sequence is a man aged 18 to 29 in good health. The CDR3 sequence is CSAPPPASSTDTQYF.